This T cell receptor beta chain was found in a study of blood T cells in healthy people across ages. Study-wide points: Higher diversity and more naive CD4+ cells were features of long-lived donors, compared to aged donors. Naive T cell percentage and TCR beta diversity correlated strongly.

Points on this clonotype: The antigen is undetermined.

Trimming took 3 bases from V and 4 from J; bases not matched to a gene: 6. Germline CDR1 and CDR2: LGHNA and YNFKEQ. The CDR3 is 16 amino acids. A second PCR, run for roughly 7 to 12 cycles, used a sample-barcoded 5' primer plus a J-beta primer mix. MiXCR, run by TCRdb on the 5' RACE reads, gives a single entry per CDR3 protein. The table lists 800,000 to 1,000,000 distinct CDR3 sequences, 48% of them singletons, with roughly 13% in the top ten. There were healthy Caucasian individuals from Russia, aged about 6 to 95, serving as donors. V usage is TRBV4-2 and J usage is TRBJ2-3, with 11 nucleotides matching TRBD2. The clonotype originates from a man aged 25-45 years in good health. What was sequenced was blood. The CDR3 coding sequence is TGTGCCAGCAGCCAGGTAGCGGGGGGGCAGGCAGATACGCAGTATTTT. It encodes CASSQVAGGQADTQYF.